Listed below are T cell receptor beta chains from one sample, sequenced in a study of human T cells and chemical hapten exposure. MiXCR was run by TCRdb on the RACE reads, yielding one entry per CDR3 protein. This table has 70,000 to 75,000 distinct CDR3 sequences, more than 30% appearing once. The sequencing used whole blood, collected in connection with sensitization to the hapten diphenylcyclopropenone (DPC). These receptor sequences come from a man in his forties or fifties with alopecia areata. Some clones in this sample may be carry-over from other donors' samples. The CDR3 runs from the conserved cysteine through the conserved F or W.

v_gene | CDR3aa
TRBV29-1 | CSVRVGVYEQYF
TRBV5-1 | CASSTEGVAGSYEQYF
TRBV20-1 | CSARRPGLAGVGEQFF
TRBV5-1 | CASSFAPLSTANTEAFF
TRBV28 | CASSGYTGSYEQYF
TRBV9 | CASSVDGGTYNEQFF
TRBV12-3/TRBV12-4 | CASSFGDEQFF
TRBV4-3 | CASSRYRGQANTGELFF
TRBV28 | CASSLRLAGVIDEQFF
TRBV20-1 | CSAQGLASHTSTDTQYF